This T cell receptor beta chain was retrieved from a study of blood T cell repertoires in COVID-19. About the study: Sources were T cells, B-cell-depleted T cells, or PBMCs; the material itself was cDNA or gDNA.

Per germline, CDR1 SGHAT and CDR2 FQNNGV. The CDR3 contains 16 residues. Trimming cost V 1 base and J 0 bases, with 7 bases left between them. Sequenced by immunoSEQ multiplex PCR; TCRdb stores in-frame clones only, minus some. The table includes 300,000 to 350,000 clones, about 90% detected once. This sequence originates from a man aged 30 to 45 who had recovered from COVID-19. The rearrangement links TRBV11-2 to TRBJ1-6; no definite D call. Input material: PBMCs or T cells enriched from blood (not recorded which). CDR3 bases: TGTGCCAGCAGCTTAGTCCGGGGCTCCTATAATTCACCCCTCCACTTT. Translated: CASSLVRGSYNSPLHF.